The sequence of this T cell receptor (beta chain) was determined in a study of blood T cell repertoires in COVID-19. Across the study: The origin of the acute and convalescent COVID-19 samples was the United States, Italy and Spain.

The assay was immunoSEQ multiplex PCR, and TCRdb's table has in-frame clones only and misses some. The sample has about 350,000 clones; 85% to 90% are singletons. Seattle patients were enrolled during active infection and followed longitudinally. The trim removed 2 bases at V and 6 bases at J, leaving 17 bases unmatched. The CDR3 covers 18 residues. Germline values: CDR1 SGHAT, CDR2 FQNNGV. The sample consisted of peripheral blood. The chain has TRBV11-2 and TRBJ1-1; 8 nucleotides align to TRBD1. This TCR derives from a woman in her forties or fifties with COVID-19, enrolled during active disease. The CDR3 here is CASSLFRSGQGIFAEAFF. As DNA, the CDR3 is TGTGCCAGCAGCTTATTTCGGTCCGGACAGGGCATTTTTGCTGAAGCTTTCTTT.